This T cell receptor beta chain was identified during a study of beta chain features in type 1 diabetes. From germline, CDR1 is MNHNS and CDR2 SASEGT. Trimming at V came to 3 bases and at J to 2 bases, leaving 3 bases not matched to a gene. The CDR3 has 14 amino acids. This clone was observed a few times. Every isolated RNA sample was fully reverse transcribed, so sequencing captured expressed TCRB transcripts. Data came from immunoSEQ multiplex PCR; TCRdb stores just in-frame clones and leaves some out. Of just over 450,000 clones in the sample, 25% to 35% were seen once. This TCR derives from a man between 18 and 29 years old in good health. Specimen: naive CD4+ T cells from blood. The chain combines TRBV6-1 with TRBJ2-7; 8 positions agree with TRBD1. The CDR3: CASSDRGLTYEQYF. Here the CDR3 DNA reads TGTGCCAGCAGTGACAGGGGGCTGACCTACGAGCAGTACTTC.